The T cell receptor beta chain described here comes from a study of read filtering for tumor transcriptome and immune sequencing. From about 400 ng of RNA, a library with molecular barcoded alpha/delta and beta/gamma adaptors was made. One entry per CDR3 protein results from TCRdb running MiXCR on the reads. The table includes roughly 130,000 distinct CDR3 sequences, 13% detected once. The CDR3 has 14 amino acids. The ends were cut back, 6 bases at V and 7 bases at J, with 15 bases in the middle. This clonotype was observed many times. Its antigen is undetermined. Every patient had bone marrow sampled while the disease was active. Whole-study results and caveats: The sorted CD138-negative fraction was a mixed bone marrow immune population, not purified T cells. Approximately 82% of IR-seq clonotypes had one read, totaling about 3.5% of reads; RNA-seq: about 74% and 41%.

Sequencing input: a population of CD138-negative cells sorted from bone marrow. This TCR was recovered from a donor at least 40 years old with multiple myeloma. The chain links TRBV12-3 or TRBV12-4 to TRBJ2-2; tentative D call: TRBD1 (6 bases). This CDR3 is CASSPRQVVGELFF. CDR3 sequence (DNA): TGTGCCAGCAGCCCCAGACAGGTGGTCGGGGAGCTGTTTTTT.